The entry below describes one TCR beta chain. What it binds is not known. These data originate in a study of Ad26.COV2.S vaccination and SARS-CoV-2 variants. Findings and limits, study-wide: Reports say spike-specific CD8+ and CD4+ T cell responses covered substantial breadth after vaccination. Total T cell responses were possibly underestimated by TCR breadth and depth analyses.

TCRdb keeps only in-frame clones here, not all; method: immunoSEQ multiplex PCR. The table includes fewer than 400,000 clones, around four fifths detected once. CDR1 is MNHEY and CDR2 is SVGAGI in the germline V gene. This CDR3 is 15 amino acids long. Trimming removed 2 bases at V and 2 bases at J, with 12 bases between. Documented treatment: over 15 received Ad26.COV2.S at low or high dose, single or two shots; about 5 received placebo; per-sample allocation not given. After the first vaccine or placebo injection, samples were drawn on day 63. The rearrangement links TRBV6-5 to TRBJ1-1; possibly TRBD1 for D (5 bases). Sample: peripheral blood, taken in a trial of Ad26.COV2.S vaccine versus placebo. The origin of this receptor is a person between 18 and 65 years old who received the Ad26.COV2.S COVID-19 vaccine or a placebo. The chain's CDR3 is CASSYLFRGNTEAFF. In DNA, the CDR3 is TGTGCCAGCAGTTACCTTTTTAGGGGTAACACTGAAGCTTTCTTT.